This T cell receptor (beta chain) was identified in a study of siplizumab effects on memory and regulatory T cells. Assaying covered roughly 92,000 TCR templates per sample. The data were produced by immunoSEQ multiplex PCR, yet TCRdb's version contains in-frame clones alone and is incomplete. The sample lists roughly 50,000 clones, nearly 98% seen once, with approximately 0.59% in the top ten. General study results and limits: Sequences below about 10^-5 frequency were poorly captured. As a result, only a minor fraction of alloreactive clones mapped to unstimulated subsets. Among sequences traceable to unstimulated CD4+ memory cells, alloreactive ones were significantly reduced by siplizumab. The average Treg-derived proportion among mappable alloreactive CD4+ clones was around 65% with siplizumab versus about 27% in controls.

In regard to this clone: Its antigen is undetermined.

The sequenced material came from naive CD4+ T cells sorted from blood. The sequence came from a human donor in good health.

The CDR3 nucleotides are TGTGCCAGTAGGGACAGTCCCGGAAACACCATATATTTT. Translation: CASRDSPGNTIYF. This chain links TRBV19 with TRBJ1-3, with D possibly TRBD1 on 6 matching bases. The germline V gene encodes CDR1 LNHDA and CDR2 SQIVND (reference sequence). V shed 6 bases and J shed 4 bases, with 10 bases lying between them. The CDR3 has 13 residues.